A single TCR beta chain is shown here with its context. The antigen remains undetermined. Vbeta (60) and Jbeta (13) primers were used in the PCR. The assay was immunoSEQ multiplex PCR, and TCRdb's table has in-frame clones only and misses some. The data show around 64,000 clones, about 70% seen once. The data were obtained in a study of cytomegalovirus exposure and HLA in healthy donors. Findings and limits, study-wide: An analysis that came later showed most CMV-associated TCR beta chains appearing HLA-restricted. In the analysis, some V segments, TRBV6-2 and TRBV6-3 included, were excluded as indistinguishable.

V lost 3 bases to trimming and J lost 4 bases, with 14 bases between them. This CDR3 spans 14 amino acids. Looked up from germline, CDR1 is SQVTM and CDR2 is ANQGSEA. This rearrangement joins TRBV29-1 to TRBJ2-3; D might be TRBD1 (6 bases). The receptor was derived from a woman aged 25 to 39 in good health and CMV-seropositive. Sample: PBMCs. The CDR3 DNA follows: TGCAGCGTTGAGGAAGGACAGATGGCAGATACGCAGTATTTT. Amino acids: CSVEEGQMADTQYF.